This T cell receptor (beta chain) originates from a study of radiotherapy plus CTLA-4 blockade in lung cancer. The CDR3 is 18 amino acids. With V trimmed by 3 bases and J by 4 bases, 14 bases remained unmatched. CDR1 and CDR2 from the germline V gene are MDHEN and SYDVKM. Each patient with chemo-refractory metastatic non-small-cell lung cancer was treated with focal radiation plus CTLA-4 blockade using ipilimumab. Generated by immunoSEQ multiplex PCR, the TCRdb table keeps only in-frame clones and is missing some. The data show over 85,000 clones, under 85% seen once. Sequencing was performed on peripheral blood, taken from a patient treated with radiotherapy plus ipilimumab. The source of this sequence is a human donor with non-small cell lung cancer who had a partial response to radiotherapy plus ipilimumab. Some clones in this sample may be carry-over from other donors' samples. This sequence joins TRBV28 and TRBJ2-7; TRBD2 matches at 11 bases. CDR3 region: CASSFGYLEGTSGYEQYF. CDR3 in DNA: TGTGCCAGCAGTTTTGGGTATCTGGAGGGGACTAGCGGATACGAGCAGTACTTC.